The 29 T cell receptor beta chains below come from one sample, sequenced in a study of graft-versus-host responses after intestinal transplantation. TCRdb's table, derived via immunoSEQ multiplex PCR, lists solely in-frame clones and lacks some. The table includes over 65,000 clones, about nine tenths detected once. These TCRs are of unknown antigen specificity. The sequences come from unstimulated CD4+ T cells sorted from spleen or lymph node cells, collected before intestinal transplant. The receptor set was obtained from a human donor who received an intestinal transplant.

The CDR3 loop reads CASSTGASGNTIYF. The CDR3 nucleotides are TGTGCCAGCAGTACAGGAGCCTCTGGAAACACCATATATTTT. The V gene is TRBV6-6, the J gene TRBJ1-3; possible D gene TRBD1, 5 bases. Trimming took off 5 bases at V and 0 bases at J, with 8 bases between the two ends. CDR3 length: 14 amino acids. CDR1 and CDR2 from the germline V gene are MNHNY and SVGAGI (reference sequence).

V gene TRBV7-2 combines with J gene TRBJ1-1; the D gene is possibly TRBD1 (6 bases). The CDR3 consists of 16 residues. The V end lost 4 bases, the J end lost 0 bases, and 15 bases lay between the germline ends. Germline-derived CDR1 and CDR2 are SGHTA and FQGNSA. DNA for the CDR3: TGTGCCAGCAGCTGGGCGGGGGGCAGGCTGAACACTGAAGCTTTCTTT. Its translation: CASSWAGGRLNTEAFF. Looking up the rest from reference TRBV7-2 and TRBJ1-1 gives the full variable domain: GAGVSQSPSNKVTEKGKDVELRCDPISGHTALYWYRQSLGQGLEFLIYFQGNSAPDKSGLPSDRFSAERTGGSVSTLTIQRTQQEDSAVYLCASSWAGGRLNTEAFFGQGTRLTVV.

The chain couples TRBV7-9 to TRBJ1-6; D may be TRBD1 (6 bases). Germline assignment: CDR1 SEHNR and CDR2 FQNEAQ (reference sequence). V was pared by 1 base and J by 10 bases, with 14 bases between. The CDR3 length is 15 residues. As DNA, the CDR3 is TGTGCCAGCAGCTTAGTGGGAGGGGGAGTGTCACCCCTCCACTTT. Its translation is CASSLVGGGVSPLHF.

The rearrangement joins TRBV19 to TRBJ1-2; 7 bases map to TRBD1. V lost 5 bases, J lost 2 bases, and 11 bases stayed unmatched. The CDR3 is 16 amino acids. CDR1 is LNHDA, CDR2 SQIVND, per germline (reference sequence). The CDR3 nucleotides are TGTGCCAGTAGTTTAGGAACAGGGGCCTCGAACTATGGCTACACCTTC. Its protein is CASSLGTGASNYGYTF.

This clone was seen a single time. The CDR3 spells CAARGTGNTDTQYF. CDR3 in DNA: TGTGCCGCACGTGGGACAGGGAACACAGATACGCAGTATTTT. The chain carries TRBV10-3 and TRBJ2-3, with TRBD1 matching 9 bases. Trimming took 11 bases from V and 2 from J; bases not matched to a gene: 8. The CDR3 loop spans 14 amino acids. Per germline, CDR1 ENHRY and CDR2 SYGVKD.

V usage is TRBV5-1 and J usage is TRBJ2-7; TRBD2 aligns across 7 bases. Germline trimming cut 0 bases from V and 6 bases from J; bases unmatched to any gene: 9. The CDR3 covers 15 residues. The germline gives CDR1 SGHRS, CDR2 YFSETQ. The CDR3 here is CASSLEFGGTIEQYF. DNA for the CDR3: TGCGCCAGCAGCTTGGAATTCGGGGGGACGATCGAGCAGTACTTC. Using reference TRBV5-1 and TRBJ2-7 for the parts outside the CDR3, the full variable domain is KAGVTQTPRYLIKTRGQQVTLSCSPISGHRSVSWYQQTPGQGLQFLFEYFSETQRNKGNFPGRFSGRQFSNSRSEMNVSTLELGDSALYLCASSLEFGGTIEQYFGPGTRLTVT.

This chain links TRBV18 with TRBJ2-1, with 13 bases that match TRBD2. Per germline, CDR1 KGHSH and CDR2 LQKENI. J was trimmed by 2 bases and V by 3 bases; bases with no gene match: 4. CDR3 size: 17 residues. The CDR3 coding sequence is TGTGCCAGCTCACCTAAAACTAGCGGGGGGGCCTACAATGAGCAGTTCTTC. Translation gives CASSPKTSGGAYNEQFF.

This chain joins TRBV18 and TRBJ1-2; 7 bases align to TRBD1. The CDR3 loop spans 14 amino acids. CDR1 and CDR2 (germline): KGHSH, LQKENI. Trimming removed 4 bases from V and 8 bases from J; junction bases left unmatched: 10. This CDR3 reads CASSRTGTDNGYTF. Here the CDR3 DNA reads TGTGCCAGCTCACGTACCGGGACAGATAACGGCTACACCTTC.

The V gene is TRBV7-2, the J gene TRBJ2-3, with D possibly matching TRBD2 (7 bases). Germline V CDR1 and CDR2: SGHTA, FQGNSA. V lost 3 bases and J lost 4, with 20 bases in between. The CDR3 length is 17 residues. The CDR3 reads CASSLRTGRGSADTQYF. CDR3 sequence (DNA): TGTGCCAGCAGCTTGCGAACAGGGCGGGGGAGCGCAGATACGCAGTATTTT.

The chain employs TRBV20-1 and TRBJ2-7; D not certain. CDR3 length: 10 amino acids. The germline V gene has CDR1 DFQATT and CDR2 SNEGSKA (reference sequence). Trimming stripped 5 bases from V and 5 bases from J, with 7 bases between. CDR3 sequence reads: CSAGRNEQYF. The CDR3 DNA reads TGCAGTGCTGGGCGAAACGAGCAGTACTTC.

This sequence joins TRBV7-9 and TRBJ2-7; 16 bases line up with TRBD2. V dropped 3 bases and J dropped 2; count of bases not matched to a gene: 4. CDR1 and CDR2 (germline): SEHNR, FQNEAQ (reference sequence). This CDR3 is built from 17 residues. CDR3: CASSLGLAGGLPYEQYF. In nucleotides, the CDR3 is TGTGCCAGCAGCTTGGGACTAGCGGGGGGGCTCCCCTACGAGCAGTACTTC.

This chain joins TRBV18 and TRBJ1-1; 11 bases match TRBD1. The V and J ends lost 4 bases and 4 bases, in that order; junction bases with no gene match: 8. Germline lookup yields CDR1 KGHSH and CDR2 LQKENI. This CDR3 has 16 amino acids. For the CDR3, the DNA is TGTGCCAGCTCACTCGGACAGGGGGCGGTGAGCACTGAAGCTTTCTTT. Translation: CASSLGQGAVSTEAFF.

The DNA for the CDR3 is TGTGCCAGCAGTTACAGGGGCTCCGAGCAGTACTTC. Its translation: CASSYRGSEQYF. This chain links TRBV25-1 with TRBJ2-7, with TRBD1 identical over 7 bases. Germline-derived CDR1 and CDR2 are MGHDK and SYGVNS. The CDR3 is 12 residues long. V was clipped by 5 bases and J by 6 bases; unmatched bases: 4.

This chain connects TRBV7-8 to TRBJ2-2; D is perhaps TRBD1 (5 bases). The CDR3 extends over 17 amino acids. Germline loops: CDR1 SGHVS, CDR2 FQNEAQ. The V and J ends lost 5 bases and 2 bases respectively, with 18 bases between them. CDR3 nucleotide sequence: TGTGCCAGCAGCCGTATGATGGGCAGGGCTAACACCGGGGAGCTGTTTTTT. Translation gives CASSRMMGRANTGELFF.

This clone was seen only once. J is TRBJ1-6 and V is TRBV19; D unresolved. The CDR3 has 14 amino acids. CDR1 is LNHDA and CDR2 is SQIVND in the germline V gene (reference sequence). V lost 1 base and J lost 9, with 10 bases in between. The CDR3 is CASSIVVAGSPLHF. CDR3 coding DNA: TGTGCCAGTAGTATAGTAGTCGCAGGTTCACCCCTCCACTTT.

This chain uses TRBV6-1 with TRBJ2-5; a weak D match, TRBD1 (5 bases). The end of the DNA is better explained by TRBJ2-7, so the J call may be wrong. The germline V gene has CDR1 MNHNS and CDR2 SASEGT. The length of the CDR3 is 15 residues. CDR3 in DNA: TGTGCCAGCAGTGTGGGGCAGGACGGATCCTACGAGCAGTACTTC. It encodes CASSVGQDGSYEQYF.

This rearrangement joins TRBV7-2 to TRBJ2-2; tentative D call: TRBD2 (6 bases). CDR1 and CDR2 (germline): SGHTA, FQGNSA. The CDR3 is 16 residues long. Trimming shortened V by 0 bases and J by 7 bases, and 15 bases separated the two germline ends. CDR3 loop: CASSLASAREVGELFF. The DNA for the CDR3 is TGTGCCAGCAGCTTAGCATCAGCCAGGGAGGTCGGGGAGCTGTTTTTT.

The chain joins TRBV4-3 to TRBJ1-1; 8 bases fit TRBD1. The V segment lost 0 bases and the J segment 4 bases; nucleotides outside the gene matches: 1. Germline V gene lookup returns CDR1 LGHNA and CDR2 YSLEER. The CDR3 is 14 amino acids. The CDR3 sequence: CASSQEQGGTEAFF. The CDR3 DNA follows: TGCGCCAGCAGCCAAGAACAGGGGGGCACTGAAGCTTTCTTT.

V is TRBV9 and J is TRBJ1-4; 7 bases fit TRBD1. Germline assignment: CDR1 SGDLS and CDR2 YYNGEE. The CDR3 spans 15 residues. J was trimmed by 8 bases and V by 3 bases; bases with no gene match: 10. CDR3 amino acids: CASSATTGLREKLFF. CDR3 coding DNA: TGTGCCAGCAGCGCCACGACAGGGTTAAGGGAAAAACTGTTTTTT.

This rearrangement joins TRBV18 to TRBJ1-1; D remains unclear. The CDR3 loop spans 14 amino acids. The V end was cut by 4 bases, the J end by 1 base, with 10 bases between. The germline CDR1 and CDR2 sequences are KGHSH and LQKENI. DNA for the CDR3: TGTGCCAGCTCACTTACGCGGGAGAACACTGAAGCTTTCTTT. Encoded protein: CASSLTRENTEAFF.

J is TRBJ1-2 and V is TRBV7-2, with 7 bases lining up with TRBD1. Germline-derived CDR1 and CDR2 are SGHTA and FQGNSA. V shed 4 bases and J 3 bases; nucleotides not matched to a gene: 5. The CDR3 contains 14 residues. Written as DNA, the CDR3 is TGTGCCAGCAGCTGGAGGGGGCGAGACTATGGCTACACCTTC. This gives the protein CASSWRGRDYGYTF.

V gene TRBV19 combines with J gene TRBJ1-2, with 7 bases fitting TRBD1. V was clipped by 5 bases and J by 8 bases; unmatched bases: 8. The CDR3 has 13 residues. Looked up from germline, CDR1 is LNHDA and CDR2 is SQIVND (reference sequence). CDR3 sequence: CASSWDSAGGYTF. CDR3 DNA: TGTGCCAGTAGTTGGGACAGTGCCGGGGGCTACACCTTC.

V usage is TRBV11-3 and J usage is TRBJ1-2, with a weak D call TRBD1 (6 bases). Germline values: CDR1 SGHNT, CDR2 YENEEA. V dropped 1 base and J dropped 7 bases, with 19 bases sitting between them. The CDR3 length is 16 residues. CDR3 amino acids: CASSLGLFGQFSGYTF. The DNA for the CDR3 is TGTGCCAGCAGCTTAGGTTTGTTCGGACAGTTTTCTGGCTACACCTTC.

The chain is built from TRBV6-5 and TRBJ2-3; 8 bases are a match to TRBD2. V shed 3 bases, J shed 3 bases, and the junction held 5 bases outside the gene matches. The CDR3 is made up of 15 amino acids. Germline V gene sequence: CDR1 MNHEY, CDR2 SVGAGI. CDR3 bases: TGTGCCAGCAGTTATGCGGGGGGCGGGACAGATACGCAGTATTTT. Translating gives CASSYAGGGTDTQYF.

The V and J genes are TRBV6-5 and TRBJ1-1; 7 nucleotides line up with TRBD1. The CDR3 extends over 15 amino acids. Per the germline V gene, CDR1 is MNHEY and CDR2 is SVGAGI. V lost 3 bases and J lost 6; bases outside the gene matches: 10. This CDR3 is CASSYTRTGWAEAFF. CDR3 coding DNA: TGTGCCAGCAGTTATACCCGGACAGGCTGGGCTGAAGCTTTCTTT.

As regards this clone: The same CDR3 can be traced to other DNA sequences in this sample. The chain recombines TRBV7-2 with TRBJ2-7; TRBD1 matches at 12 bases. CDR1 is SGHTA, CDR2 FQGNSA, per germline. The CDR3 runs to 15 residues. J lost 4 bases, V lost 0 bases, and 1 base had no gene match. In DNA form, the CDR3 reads TGTGCCAGCAGCTTAGCGGGACAGGGGGCATACGAGCAGTACTTC. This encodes CASSLAGQGAYEQYF.

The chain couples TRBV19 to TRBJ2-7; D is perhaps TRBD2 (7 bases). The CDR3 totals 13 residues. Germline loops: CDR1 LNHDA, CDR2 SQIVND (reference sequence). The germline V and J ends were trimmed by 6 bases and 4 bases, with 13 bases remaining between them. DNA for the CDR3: TGTGCCAGTAGGATACAGGGAGGGTACGAGCAGTACTTC. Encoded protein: CASRIQGGYEQYF.

The CDR3 spells CASSPGGGAKNIQYF. The CDR3 region has the DNA TGTGCCAGCTCACCGGGCGGGGGAGCCAAAAACATTCAGTACTTC. The chain combines TRBV18 with TRBJ2-4; 7 bases are a match to TRBD2. J lost 0 bases, V lost 3 bases, and 2 bases had no gene match. Per the germline V gene, CDR1 is KGHSH and CDR2 is LQKENI. The CDR3 has 15 residues.

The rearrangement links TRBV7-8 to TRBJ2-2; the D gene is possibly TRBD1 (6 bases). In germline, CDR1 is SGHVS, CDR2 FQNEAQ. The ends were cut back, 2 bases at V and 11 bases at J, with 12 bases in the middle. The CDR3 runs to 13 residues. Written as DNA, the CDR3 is TGTGCCAGCAGCTTACAGGTGACAGGCGAGCTGTTTTTT. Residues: CASSLQVTGELFF.